This TCR beta chain was sequenced in a study of CD8 T cells in ankylosing spondylitis. Study-level points and caveats: Past studies reported some motif variants in reactive arthritis synovial fluid and blood.

The sample holds many counts of this clonotype. No antigen is known for it. MiXCR, applied by TCRdb to the 5' RACE reads, yields one record per CDR3 protein. Seen here are 150,000 to 200,000 distinct CDR3 sequences, 10% to 15% observed once, and the top ten hold roughly 9.6%. This CDR3 is 16 amino acids long. V lost 6 bases and J 5 bases, leaving 22 bases between the germline ends. This TCR was recovered from a female donor with ankylosing spondylitis or in good health (not recorded which). The specimen was blood, either unsorted or a sorted T cell fraction (not recorded which). The chain is built from TRBV12-3 or TRBV12-4 and TRBJ1-2; no definite D call. The CDR3 spells CASSHRRGFGLYGYTF. CDR3 coding DNA: TGTGCCAGCAGCCATCGGAGAGGGTTCGGGCTGTATGGCTACACCTTC.